A selection of T cell receptor beta chains follows, all from one sample in a study of blood T cell repertoires in COVID-19. Sequencing was performed with immunoSEQ multiplex PCR; in TCRdb, only in-frame clones are kept and a portion is missing. This table holds over 150,000 clones, roughly four fifths found once. The specimen was peripheral blood. These receptors all stem from a woman in her sixties or seventies with COVID-19, enrolled during active disease. Both conserved end residues are part of each CDR3. D genes are given only for firm matches. Size is stated for part of the rows, as once, few or many counts, or as a class when the clone is expanded.

d_call	v_call	j_call	cdr3_length	clone_size	cdr3_aa	cdr3_nt
NA	TRBV18	TRBJ2-4	15	NA	CASSPAPAAKNIQYF	TGTGCCAGCTCACCAGCCCCAGCGGCCAAAAACATTCAGTACTTC
TRBD1	TRBV7-6	TRBJ1-1	15	few	CASRSGGPEDTEAFF	TGTGCCAGCAGATCAGGGGGTCCGGAGGACACTGAAGCTTTCTTT
TRBD1	TRBV19	TRBJ2-5	15	once	CASSLMGQFVETQYF	TGTGCCAGTAGTCTTATGGGACAGTTTGTCGAGACCCAGTACTTC
TRBD1	TRBV25-1	TRBJ1-1	13	NA	CASRGQGRTEAFF	TGTGCCAGCCGGGGACAGGGGCGTACTGAAGCTTTCTTT
NA	TRBV19	TRBJ2-7	16	NA	CASSIDTLDSSYEQYF	TGTGCCAGTAGTATAGATACCCTGGACAGCTCGTACGAGCAGTACTTC
NA	TRBV5-1	TRBJ2-3	18	NA	CASSSIGLGGRDTDTQYF	TGCGCCAGCAGCTCCATAGGCCTGGGGGGACGGGACACAGATACGCAGTATTTT
TRBD1	TRBV19	TRBJ1-1	15	NA	CASTSTGAGGTEAFF	TGTGCCAGTACATCGACAGGGGCTGGAGGAACTGAAGCTTTCTTT
TRBD1	TRBV29-1	TRBJ2-3	15	once	CSVRLRDRSTDTQYF	TGCAGCGTTCGCCTCCGGGACAGAAGCACAGATACGCAGTATTTT
NA	TRBV20-1	TRBJ2-5	10	NA	CSAIQETQYF	TGCAGTGCGATCCAGGAGACCCAGTACTTC
NA	TRBV11-2	TRBJ2-1	16	NA	CASSGPTGLGNNEQFF	TGTGCCAGCAGCGGGCCGACAGGACTAGGAAACAATGAGCAGTTCTTC